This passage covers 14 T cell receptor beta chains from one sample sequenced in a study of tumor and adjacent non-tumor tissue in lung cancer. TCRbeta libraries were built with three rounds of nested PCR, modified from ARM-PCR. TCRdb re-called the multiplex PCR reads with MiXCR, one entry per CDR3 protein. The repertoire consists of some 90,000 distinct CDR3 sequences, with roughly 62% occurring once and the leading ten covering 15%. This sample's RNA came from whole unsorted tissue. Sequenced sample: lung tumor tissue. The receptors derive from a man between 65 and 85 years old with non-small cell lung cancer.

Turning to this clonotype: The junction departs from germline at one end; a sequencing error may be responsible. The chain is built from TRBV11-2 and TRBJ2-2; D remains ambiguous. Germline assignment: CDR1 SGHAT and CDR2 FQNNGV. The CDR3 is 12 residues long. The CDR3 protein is CVSSPYHRELFF. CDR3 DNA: TGTGTCAGCAGCCCATATCACCGGGAGCTGTTTTTT.

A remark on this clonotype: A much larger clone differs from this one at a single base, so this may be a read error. CDR3 amino acids: CASRGDARTTYVQYF. CDR3 sequence (DNA): TGTGCCAGCAGGGGGGACGCCCGGACGACCTACGTGCAGTACTTC. The chain is built from TRBV6-2 or TRBV6-3 and TRBJ2-7, with D perhaps being TRBD1 or TRBD2 (5 bases each). Looked up from germline, CDR1 is MNHEY and CDR2 is SVGEGT. The CDR3 covers 15 residues.

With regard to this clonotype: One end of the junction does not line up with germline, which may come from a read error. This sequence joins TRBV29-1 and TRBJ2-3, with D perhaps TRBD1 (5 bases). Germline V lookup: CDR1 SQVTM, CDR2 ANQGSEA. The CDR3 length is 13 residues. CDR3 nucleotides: TGCAGTGTTGAACAGGAAGGGCTAGATACGCAGTATTTT. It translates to CSVEQEGLDTQYF.

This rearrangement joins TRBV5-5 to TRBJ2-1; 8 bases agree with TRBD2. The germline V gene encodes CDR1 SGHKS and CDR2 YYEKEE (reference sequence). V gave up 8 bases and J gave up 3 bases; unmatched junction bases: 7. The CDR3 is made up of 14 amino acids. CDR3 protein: CASSGATSYNEQFF. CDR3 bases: TGTGCCAGTAGCGGGGCGACCAGCTACAATGAGCAGTTCTTC.

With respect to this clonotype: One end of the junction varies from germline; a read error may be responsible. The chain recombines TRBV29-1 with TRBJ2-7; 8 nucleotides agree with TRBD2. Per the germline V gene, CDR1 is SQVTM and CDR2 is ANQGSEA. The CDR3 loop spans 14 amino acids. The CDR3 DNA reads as TGCAGTGTTGGAGACCGGGGGGGAAACTACGAGCAGTACTTC. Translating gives CSVGDRGGNYEQYF.

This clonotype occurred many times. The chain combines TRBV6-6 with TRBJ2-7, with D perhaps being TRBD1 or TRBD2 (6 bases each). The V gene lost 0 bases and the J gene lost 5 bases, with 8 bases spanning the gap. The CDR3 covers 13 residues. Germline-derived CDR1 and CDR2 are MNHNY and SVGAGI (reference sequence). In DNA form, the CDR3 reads TGTGCCAGCAGTTACTCAGGGGGGAACGAGCAGTACTTC. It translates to CASSYSGGNEQYF.

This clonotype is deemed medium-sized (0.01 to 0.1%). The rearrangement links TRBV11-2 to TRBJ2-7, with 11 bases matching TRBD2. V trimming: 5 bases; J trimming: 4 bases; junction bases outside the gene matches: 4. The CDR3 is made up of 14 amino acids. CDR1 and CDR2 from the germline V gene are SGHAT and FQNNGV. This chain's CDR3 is CASSPRTSGYEQYF. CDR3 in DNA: TGTGCCAGCAGCCCGAGGACTAGCGGGTACGAGCAGTACTTC.

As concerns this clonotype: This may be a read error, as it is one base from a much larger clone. The chain's CDR3 is CATSAPSGSSTDKQYF. CDR3 nucleotide sequence: TGTGCCACCAGTGCTCCTAGCGGGTCCAGCACAGATAAGCAGTATTTT. J is TRBJ2-3 and V is TRBV24-1; 8 bases are a match to TRBD2. In germline, CDR1 is KGHDR, CDR2 SFDVKD. The CDR3 sequence is 16 residues long.

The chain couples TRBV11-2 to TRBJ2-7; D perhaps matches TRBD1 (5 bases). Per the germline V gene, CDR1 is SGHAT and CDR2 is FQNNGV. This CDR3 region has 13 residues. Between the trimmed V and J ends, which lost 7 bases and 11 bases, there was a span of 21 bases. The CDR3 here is CASNPTGSYKEYF. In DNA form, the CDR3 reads TGTGCCAGCAACCCAACAGGCTCCTACAAGGAGTACTTC.

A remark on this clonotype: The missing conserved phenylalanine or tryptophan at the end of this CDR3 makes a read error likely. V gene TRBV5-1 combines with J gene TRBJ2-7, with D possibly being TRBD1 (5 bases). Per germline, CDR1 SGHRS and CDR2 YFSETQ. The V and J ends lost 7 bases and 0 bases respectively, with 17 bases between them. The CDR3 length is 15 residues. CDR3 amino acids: CASQPRVANSYEQYL. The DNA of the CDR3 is TGCGCCAGCCAGCCCAGGGTAGCTAACTCCTACGAGCAGTACTTA.

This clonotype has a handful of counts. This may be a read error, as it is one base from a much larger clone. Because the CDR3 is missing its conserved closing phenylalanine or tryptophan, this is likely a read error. CDR3 sequence: CASSLRAGNTEAFS. The CDR3 region has the DNA TGTGCCAGCAGCTTACGGGCTGGGAACACTGAAGCTTTCTCT. The chain employs TRBV5-4 and TRBJ1-1; D remains ambiguous. Between the trimmed V and J ends, which lost 2 bases and 1 base, there was a span of 9 bases. CDR1 and CDR2 from the germline V gene are SGHNT and YYREEE (reference sequence). The CDR3 runs to 14 residues.

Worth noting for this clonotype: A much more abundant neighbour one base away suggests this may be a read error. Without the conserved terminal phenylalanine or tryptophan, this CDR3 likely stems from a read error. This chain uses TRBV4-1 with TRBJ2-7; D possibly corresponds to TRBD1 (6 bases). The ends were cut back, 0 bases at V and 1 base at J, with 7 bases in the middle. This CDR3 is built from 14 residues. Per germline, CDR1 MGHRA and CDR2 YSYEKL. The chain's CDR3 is CASSQEDSSYEQYC. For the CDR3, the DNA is TGCGCCAGCAGCCAAGAGGACAGTTCCTACGAGCAGTACTGC.

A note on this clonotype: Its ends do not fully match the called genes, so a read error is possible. In DNA form, the CDR3 reads TGTCCCAGCAGCACCTCAGGGGCGGCCTACGAGCAGTACTTT. Translated, it gives CPSSTSGAAYEQYF. The chain carries TRBV6-1 and TRBJ2-7; weak D call: TRBD1 (6 bases). The CDR3 has 14 residues. Germline loops: CDR1 MNHNS, CDR2 SASEGT.

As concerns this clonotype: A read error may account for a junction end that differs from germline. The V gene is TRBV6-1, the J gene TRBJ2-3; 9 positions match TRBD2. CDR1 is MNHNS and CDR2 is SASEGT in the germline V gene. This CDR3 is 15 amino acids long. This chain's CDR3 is CTSSLGLAGSDTQYF. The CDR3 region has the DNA TGTACCAGCAGTTTGGGACTAGCTGGGTCGGATACGCAGTATTTT.